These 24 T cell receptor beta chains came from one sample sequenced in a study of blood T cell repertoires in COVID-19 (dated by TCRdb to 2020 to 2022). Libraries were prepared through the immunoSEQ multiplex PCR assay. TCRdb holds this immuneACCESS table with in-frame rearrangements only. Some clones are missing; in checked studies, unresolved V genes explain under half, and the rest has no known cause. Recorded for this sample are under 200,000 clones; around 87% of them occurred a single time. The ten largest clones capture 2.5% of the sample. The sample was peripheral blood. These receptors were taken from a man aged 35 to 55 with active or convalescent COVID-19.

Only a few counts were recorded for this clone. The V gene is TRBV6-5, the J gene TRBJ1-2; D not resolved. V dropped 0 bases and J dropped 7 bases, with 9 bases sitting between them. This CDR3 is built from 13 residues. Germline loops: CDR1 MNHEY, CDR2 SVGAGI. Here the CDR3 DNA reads TGTGCCAGCAGTTACTCGGGAAGCGGTGGCTACACCTTC. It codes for CASSYSGSGGYTF.

CDR3 in DNA: TGTGCCAGTGACCGGAGGGGACCAACCTCCACAGATACGCAGTATTTT. It yields the protein CASDRRGPTSTDTQYF. V and J are TRBV19 and TRBJ2-3; weak D call: TRBD2 (6 bases). Trimming stripped 8 bases from V and 2 bases from J, with 20 bases between. The germline CDR1 and CDR2 sequences are LNHDA and SQIVND (reference sequence). The CDR3 totals 16 residues. Together with reference TRBV19 and TRBJ2-3, the CDR3 gives the full variable domain: DGGITQSPKYLFRKEGQNVTLSCEQNLNHDAMYWYRQDPGQGLRLIYYSQIVNDFQKGDIAEGYSVSREKKESFPLTVTSAQKNPTAFYLCASDRRGPTSTDTQYFGPGTRLTVL.

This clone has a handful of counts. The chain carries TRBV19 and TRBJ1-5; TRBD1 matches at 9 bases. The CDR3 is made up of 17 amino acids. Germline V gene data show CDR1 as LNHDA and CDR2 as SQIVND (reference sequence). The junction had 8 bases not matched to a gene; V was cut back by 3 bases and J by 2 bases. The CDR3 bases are TGTGCCAGTAGTATGGGGGACAGGGAGTTGGGCAATCAGCCCCAGCATTTT. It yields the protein CASSMGDRELGNQPQHF.

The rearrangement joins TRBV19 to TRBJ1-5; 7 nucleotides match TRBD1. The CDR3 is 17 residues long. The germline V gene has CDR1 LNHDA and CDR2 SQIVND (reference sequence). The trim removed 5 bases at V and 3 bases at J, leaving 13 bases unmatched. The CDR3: CASSGGTAPRANQPQHF. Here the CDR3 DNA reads TGTGCCAGTAGTGGAGGGACAGCCCCTCGGGCCAATCAGCCCCAGCATTTT.

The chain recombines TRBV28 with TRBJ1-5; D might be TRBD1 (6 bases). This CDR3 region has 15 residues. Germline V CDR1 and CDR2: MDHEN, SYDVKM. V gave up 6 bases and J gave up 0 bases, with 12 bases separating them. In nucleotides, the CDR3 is TGTGCCAGCAGCCTAGGCAGGGGTAGCAATCAGCCCCAGCATTTT. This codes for CASSLGRGSNQPQHF.

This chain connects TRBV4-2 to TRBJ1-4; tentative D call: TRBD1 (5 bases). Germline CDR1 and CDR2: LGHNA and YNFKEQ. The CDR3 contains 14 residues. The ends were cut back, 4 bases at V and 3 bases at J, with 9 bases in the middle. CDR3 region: CASSPPGSNEKLFF. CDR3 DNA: TGTGCCAGCAGCCCCCCAGGGTCTAATGAAAAACTGTTTTTT.

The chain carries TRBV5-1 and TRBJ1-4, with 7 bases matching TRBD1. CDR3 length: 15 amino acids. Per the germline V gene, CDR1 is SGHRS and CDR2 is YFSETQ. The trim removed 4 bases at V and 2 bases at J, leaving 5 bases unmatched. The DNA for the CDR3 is TGCGCCAGCAGCCCGATACAGGGGACTAATGAAAAACTGTTTTTT. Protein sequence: CASSPIQGTNEKLFF. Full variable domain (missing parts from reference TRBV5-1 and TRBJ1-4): KAGVTQTPRYLIKTRGQQVTLSCSPISGHRSVSWYQQTPGQGLQFLFEYFSETQRNKGNFPGRFSGRQFSNSRSEMNVSTLELGDSALYLCASSPIQGTNEKLFFGSGTQLSVL.

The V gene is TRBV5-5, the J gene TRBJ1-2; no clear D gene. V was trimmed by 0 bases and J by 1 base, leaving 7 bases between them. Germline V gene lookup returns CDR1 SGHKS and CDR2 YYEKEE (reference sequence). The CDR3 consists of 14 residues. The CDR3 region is CASSLDSFNYGYTF. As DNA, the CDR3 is TGTGCCAGCAGCTTGGACAGTTTTAACTATGGCTACACCTTC.

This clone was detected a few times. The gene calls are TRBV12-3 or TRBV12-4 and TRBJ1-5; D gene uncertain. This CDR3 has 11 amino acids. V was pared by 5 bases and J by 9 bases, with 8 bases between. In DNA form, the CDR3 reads TGTGCCAGCAGTCTTCGGGGGCCCCAGCATTTT. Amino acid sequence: CASSLRGPQHF.

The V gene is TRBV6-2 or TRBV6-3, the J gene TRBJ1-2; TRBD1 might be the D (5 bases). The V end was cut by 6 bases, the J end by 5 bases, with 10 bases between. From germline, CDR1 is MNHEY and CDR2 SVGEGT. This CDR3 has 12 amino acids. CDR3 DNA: TGTGCCAGCAGCACTCCAGGGTATGGCTACACCTTC. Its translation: CASSTPGYGYTF.

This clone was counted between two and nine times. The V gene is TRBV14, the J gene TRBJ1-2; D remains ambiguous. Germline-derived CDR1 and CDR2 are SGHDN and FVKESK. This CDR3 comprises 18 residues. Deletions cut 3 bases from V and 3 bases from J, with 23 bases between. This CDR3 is CASSHSEWVPGEDYGYTF. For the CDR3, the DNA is TGTGCCAGCAGCCATTCAGAGTGGGTGCCCGGGGAAGACTATGGCTACACCTTC.

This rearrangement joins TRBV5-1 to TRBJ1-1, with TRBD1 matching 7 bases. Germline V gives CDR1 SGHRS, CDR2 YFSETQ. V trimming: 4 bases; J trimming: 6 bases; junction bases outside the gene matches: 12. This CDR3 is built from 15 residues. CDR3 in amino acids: CASSHRQGTGAEAFF. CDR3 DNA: TGCGCCAGCAGCCACCGACAGGGAACGGGGGCTGAAGCTTTCTTT. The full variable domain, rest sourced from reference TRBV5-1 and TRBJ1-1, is KAGVTQTPRYLIKTRGQQVTLSCSPISGHRSVSWYQQTPGQGLQFLFEYFSETQRNKGNFPGRFSGRQFSNSRSEMNVSTLELGDSALYLCASSHRQGTGAEAFFGQGTRLTVV.

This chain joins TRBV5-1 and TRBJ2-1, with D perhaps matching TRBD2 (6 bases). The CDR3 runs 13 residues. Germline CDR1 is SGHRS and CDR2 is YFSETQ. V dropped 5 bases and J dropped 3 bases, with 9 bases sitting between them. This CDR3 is CASSSGLYNEQFF. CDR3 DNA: TGCGCCAGCAGTAGCGGACTCTACAATGAGCAGTTCTTC. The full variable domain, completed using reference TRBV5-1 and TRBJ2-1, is KAGVTQTPRYLIKTRGQQVTLSCSPISGHRSVSWYQQTPGQGLQFLFEYFSETQRNKGNFPGRFSGRQFSNSRSEMNVSTLELGDSALYLCASSSGLYNEQFFGPGTRLTVL.

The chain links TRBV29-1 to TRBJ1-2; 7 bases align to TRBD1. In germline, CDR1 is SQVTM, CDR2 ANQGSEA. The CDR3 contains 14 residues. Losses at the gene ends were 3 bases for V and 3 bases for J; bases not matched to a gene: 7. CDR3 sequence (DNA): TGCAGCGTTGATAGAACCGGGACAGACTATGGCTACACCTTC. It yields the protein CSVDRTGTDYGYTF.

The CDR3 region is CASSPSLGTDTQYF. The CDR3 DNA follows: TGTGCCAGCAGCCCAAGCCTTGGCACAGATACGCAGTATTTT. The chain carries TRBV7-2 and TRBJ2-3; D ambiguous. This CDR3 has 14 amino acids. The V gene lost 5 bases and the J gene lost 1 base, with 10 bases spanning the gap. The germline CDR1 and CDR2 sequences are SGHTA and FQGNSA.

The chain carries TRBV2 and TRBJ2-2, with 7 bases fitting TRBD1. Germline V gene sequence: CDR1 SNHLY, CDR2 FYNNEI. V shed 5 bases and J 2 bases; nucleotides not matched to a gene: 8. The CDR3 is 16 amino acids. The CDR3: CASSPSGQTNTGELFF. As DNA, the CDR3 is TGTGCCAGCAGTCCTTCGGGACAGACCAACACCGGGGAGCTGTTTTTT.

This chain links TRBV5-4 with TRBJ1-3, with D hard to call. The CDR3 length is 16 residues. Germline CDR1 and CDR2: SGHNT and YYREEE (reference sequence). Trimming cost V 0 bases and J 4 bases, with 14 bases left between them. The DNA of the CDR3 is TGTGCCAGCAGCTTGGACGCACAGACCAGAGGAAACACCATATATTTT. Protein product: CASSLDAQTRGNTIYF.

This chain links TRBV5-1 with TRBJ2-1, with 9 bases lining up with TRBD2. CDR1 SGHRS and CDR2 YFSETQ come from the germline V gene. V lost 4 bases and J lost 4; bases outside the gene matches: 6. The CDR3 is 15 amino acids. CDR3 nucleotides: TGCGCCAGCAGCCCTCCTAGCGGGGCTTACAATGAGCAGTTCTTC. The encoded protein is CASSPPSGAYNEQFF.

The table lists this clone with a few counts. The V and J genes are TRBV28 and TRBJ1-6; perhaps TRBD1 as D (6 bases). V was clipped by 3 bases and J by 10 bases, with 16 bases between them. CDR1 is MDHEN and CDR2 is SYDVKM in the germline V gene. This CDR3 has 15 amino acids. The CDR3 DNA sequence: TGTGCCAGCAGTTTGCTCCAACAGGGAAACTCACCCCTCCACTTT. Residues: CASSLLQQGNSPLHF.

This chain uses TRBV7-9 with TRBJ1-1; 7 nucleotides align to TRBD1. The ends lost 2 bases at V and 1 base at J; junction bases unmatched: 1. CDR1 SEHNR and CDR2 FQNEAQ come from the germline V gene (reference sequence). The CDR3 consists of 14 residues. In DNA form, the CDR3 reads TGTGCCAGCAGCTTACAGGGGGGGAACACTGAAGCTTTCTTT. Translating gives CASSLQGGNTEAFF.

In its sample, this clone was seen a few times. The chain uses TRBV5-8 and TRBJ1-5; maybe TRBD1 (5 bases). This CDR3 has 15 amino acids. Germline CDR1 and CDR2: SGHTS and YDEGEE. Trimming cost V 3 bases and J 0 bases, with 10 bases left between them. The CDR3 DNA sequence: TGTGCCAGCAGCTCTACAGGCTCTAGCAATCAGCCCCAGCATTTT. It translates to CASSSTGSSNQPQHF.

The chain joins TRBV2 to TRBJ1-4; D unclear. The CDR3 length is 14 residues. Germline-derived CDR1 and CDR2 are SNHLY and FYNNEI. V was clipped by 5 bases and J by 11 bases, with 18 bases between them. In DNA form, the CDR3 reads TGTGCCAGCAGTTCGGTCGGGCCCGCGGGTAAACTGTTTTTT. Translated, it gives CASSSVGPAGKLFF.

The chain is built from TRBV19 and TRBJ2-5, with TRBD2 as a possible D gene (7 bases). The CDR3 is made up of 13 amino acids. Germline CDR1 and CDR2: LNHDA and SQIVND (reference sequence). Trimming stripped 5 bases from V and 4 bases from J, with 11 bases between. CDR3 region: CASSWGGGETQYF. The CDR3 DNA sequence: TGTGCCAGTAGTTGGGGAGGGGGAGAGACCCAGTACTTC.

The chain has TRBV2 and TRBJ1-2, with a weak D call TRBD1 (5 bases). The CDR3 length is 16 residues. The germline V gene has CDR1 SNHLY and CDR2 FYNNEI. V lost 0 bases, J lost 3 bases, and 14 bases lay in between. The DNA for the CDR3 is TGTGCCAGCAGTGAAGCGGGGGGAGTATGGGACTATGGCTACACCTTC. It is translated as CASSEAGGVWDYGYTF.